Sequencing of this TCR beta chain was carried out in a study of blood T cell repertoires in COVID-19. About the research overall: Acute and convalescent COVID-19 specimens originated in the United States, Italy and Spain.

The repertoire was sequenced with immunoSEQ multiplex PCR; TCRdb's copy has only in-frame clones and lacks some. The sample yields around 250,000 clones, roughly 84% seen once. V was cut by 1 base and J by 1 base, with 18 bases left in between. The germline gives CDR1 SGHKS, CDR2 YYEKEE (reference sequence). The CDR3 totals 18 residues. This TCR derives from a woman between 35 and 50 years old who had recovered from COVID-19. The genes are TRBV5-5 and TRBJ1-5; possible D gene TRBD1, 6 bases. Specimen: peripheral blood. CDR3 in DNA: TGTGCCAGCAGCTTGTTGGGGGCACCCCCACTGAGCAATCAGCCCCAGCATTTT. It specifies CASSLLGAPPLSNQPQHF.